This note documents a single T cell receptor beta chain sequence. Clones were sequenced by immunoSEQ multiplex PCR, and TCRdb holds only the in-frame ones, with some missing. The sample records approximately 92,000 clones, 95% being singletons. This sample was taken from a study of technical replicates of blood from four donors. With 5 bases clipped from V and 7 bases from J, the junction kept 5 bases outside the gene matches. This CDR3 has 13 residues. The germline V gene has CDR1 ENHRY and CDR2 SYGVKD. The specimen sequenced was T cells isolated from PBMCs. The TCR sequence derives from a human donor in good health. J is TRBJ1-5 and V is TRBV10-3, with 7 nucleotides matching TRBD1. The CDR3 nucleotides are TGTGCCATCAGTCCCAGGACAGGCCAGCCCCAGCATTTT. Translation gives CAISPRTGQPQHF.